Following are 12 T cell receptor beta chains from one sample sequenced in a study of cytomegalovirus exposure and HLA in healthy donors. The primer mix had 60 Vbeta and 13 Jbeta primers. Profiled with immunoSEQ multiplex PCR; TCRdb holds only in-frame clones, not every one. The sample holds about 99,000 clones. Sequencing input: PBMCs. Every receptor here comes from a man aged 35 to 55 in good health and CMV-seronegative.

The chain joins TRBV30 to TRBJ1-3; perhaps TRBD1 as D (5 bases). The germline gives CDR1 GTSNPN, CDR2 SVGIG (reference sequence). The CDR3 extends over 17 amino acids. V was shortened by 1 base and J by 5 bases, with 21 bases between the two germline ends. Here the CDR3 DNA reads TGTGCCTGGAGTGGCCCCAGTGCTGGAGGGGCCCGAAACACCATATATTTT. Translation gives CAWSGPSAGGARNTIYF.

The chain is built from TRBV5-4 and TRBJ2-7; the match to TRBD1 covers 7 bases. V was clipped by 4 bases and J by 6 bases; unmatched bases: 10. CDR3 length equals 14 residues. Germline CDR1 and CDR2: SGHNT and YYREEE (reference sequence). The CDR3 reads CASSPGQRPGEQYF. Here the CDR3 DNA reads TGTGCCAGCAGCCCGGGACAGCGCCCAGGCGAGCAGTACTTC.

The J gene is TRBJ2-7, the V gene TRBV18; 9 bases agree with TRBD1. The junction had 10 bases not matched to a gene; V was cut back by 3 bases and J by 7 bases. The germline gives CDR1 KGHSH, CDR2 LQKENI. The length of the CDR3 is 15 residues. DNA of the CDR3: TGTGCCAGCTCACCCGACCGGGACAGGGTATCTGAGCAGTACTTC. Translating it yields CASSPDRDRVSEQYF.

V is TRBV7-2 and J is TRBJ2-2; D is possibly TRBD2 (5 bases). In germline, CDR1 is SGHTA, CDR2 FQGNSA. The length of the CDR3 is 15 residues. Trimming cost V 5 bases and J 6 bases, with 16 bases left between them. The CDR3 region is CASSITGLPPGELFF. The CDR3 coding sequence is TGTGCCAGCAGCATAACCGGACTCCCCCCCGGGGAGCTGTTTTTT.

CDR3 coding DNA: TGTGCCAGCAGCTTAGTCGGTCATCCGAACACCGGGGAGCTGTTTTTT. Translated, it gives CASSLVGHPNTGELFF. J is TRBJ2-2 and V is TRBV11-2; D is unresolved. The CDR3 sequence is 16 residues long. The V end lost 1 base, the J end lost 0 bases, and 9 bases lay between the germline ends. Germline V gene sequence: CDR1 SGHAT, CDR2 FQNNGV.

The chain links TRBV6-1 to TRBJ2-7; D may be TRBD2 (6 bases). Germline CDR1 MNHNS, CDR2 SASEGT. The ends were cut back, 1 base at V and 2 bases at J, with 12 bases in the middle. This CDR3 comprises 15 residues. The CDR3 nucleotides read TGTGCCAGCAGTGAAGGGCTAGCGACGACCTACGAGCAGTACTTC. Its protein is CASSEGLATTYEQYF.

The chain combines TRBV7-2 with TRBJ2-2; perhaps TRBD2 as D (7 bases). Germline CDR1 is SGHTA and CDR2 is FQGNSA. Trimming cost V 7 bases and J 4 bases, with 16 bases left between them. The CDR3 length is 15 residues. The CDR3 sequence is CASKTPGGRTGELFF. The CDR3 DNA follows: TGTGCCAGCAAAACCCCGGGGGGCCGCACCGGGGAGCTGTTTTTT.

The chain has TRBV27 and TRBJ1-1; the D gene is possibly TRBD1 (6 bases). This CDR3 has 14 amino acids. Trimming removed 2 bases from V and 1 base from J, with 8 bases in between. The germline gives CDR1 MNHEY, CDR2 SMNVEV (reference sequence). The CDR3: CASSLAQGNTEAFF. CDR3 DNA sequence: TGTGCCAGCAGTTTAGCACAGGGGAACACTGAAGCTTTCTTT.

The CDR3 sequence is CASSLGSGIGTDTQYF. CDR3 DNA sequence: TGTGCCAGCAGCTTAGGCAGCGGGATTGGCACAGATACGCAGTATTTT. The rearrangement uses TRBV7-6 and TRBJ2-3; 7 bases align to TRBD2. CDR1 and CDR2 (germline): SGHVS, FNYEAQ. The V and J ends lost 1 base and 1 base, in that order; junction bases with no gene match: 5. The CDR3 length is 16 residues.

This chain joins TRBV28 and TRBJ2-1; TRBD2 matches at 16 bases. In germline, CDR1 is MDHEN, CDR2 SYDVKM. CDR3 length equals 21 residues. With V trimmed by 6 bases and J by 5 bases, 19 bases remained unmatched. The chain's CDR3 is CASSLPSGGLAGGGSDNEQFF. In DNA form, the CDR3 reads TGTGCCAGCAGCCTACCGAGTGGGGGACTAGCGGGAGGGGGGTCTGACAATGAGCAGTTCTTC. Combining the CDR3 with reference TRBV28 and TRBJ2-1 gives the whole variable domain DVKVTQSSRYLVKRTGEKVFLECVQDMDHENMFWYRQDPGLGLRLIYFSYDVKMKEKGDIPEGYSVSREKKERFSLILESASTNQTSMYLCASSLPSGGLAGGGSDNEQFFGPGTRLTVL.

V and J are TRBV11-2 and TRBJ2-7, with TRBD1 identical over 12 bases. This CDR3 spans 15 amino acids. In germline, CDR1 is SGHAT, CDR2 FQNNGV. V was clipped by 5 bases and J by 3 bases; unmatched bases: 5. CDR3 sequence (DNA): TGTGCCAGCAGCCACGGGACAGGGGGCGGCTACGAGCAGTACTTC. Its translation is CASSHGTGGGYEQYF. Variable domain in full (rest from reference TRBV11-2 and TRBJ2-7): EAGVAQSPRYKIIEKRQSVAFWCNPISGHATLYWYQQILGQGPKLLIQFQNNGVVDDSQLPKDRFSAERLKGVDSTLKIQPAKLEDSAVYLCASSHGTGGGYEQYFGPGTRLTVT.

This chain uses TRBV19 with TRBJ2-1; 9 positions match TRBD2. V lost 8 bases to trimming and J lost 2 bases; unmatched junction nucleotides: 4. Germline CDR1 reads LNHDA; CDR2 reads SQIVND (reference sequence). This CDR3 has 14 residues. CDR3 sequence (DNA): TGTGCCAGTGTAGCGGGAGCCCCCTACAATGAGCAGTTCTTC. Translation gives CASVAGAPYNEQFF. Full variable domain (outside the CDR3, taken from reference TRBV19 and TRBJ2-1): DGGITQSPKYLFRKEGQNVTLSCEQNLNHDAMYWYRQDPGQGLRLIYYSQIVNDFQKGDIAEGYSVSREKKESFPLTVTSAQKNPTAFYLCASVAGAPYNEQFFGPGTRLTVL.